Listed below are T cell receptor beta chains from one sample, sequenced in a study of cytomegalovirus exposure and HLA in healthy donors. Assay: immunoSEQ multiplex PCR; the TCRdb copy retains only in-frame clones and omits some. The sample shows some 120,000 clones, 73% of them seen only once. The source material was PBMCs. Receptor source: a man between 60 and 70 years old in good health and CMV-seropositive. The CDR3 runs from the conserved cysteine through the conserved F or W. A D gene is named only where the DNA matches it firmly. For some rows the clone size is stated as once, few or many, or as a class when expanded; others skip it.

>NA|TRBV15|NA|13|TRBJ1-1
TGTGCCACCAGCAGCGATTGGGGGCGGTTAGCTTTCTTT
CATSSDWGRLAFF
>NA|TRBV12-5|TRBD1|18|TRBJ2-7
TGTGCTAGTGGTATAAGCCGGGACAGGGTACAGGGGCCTTACGAGCAGTACTTC
CASGISRDRVQGPYEQYF
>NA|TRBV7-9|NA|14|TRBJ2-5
TGTGCCAGCAGCCCCCGGGACTCCCAAGAGACCCAGTACTTC
CASSPRDSQETQYF
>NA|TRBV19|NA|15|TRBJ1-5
TGTGCCAGTAGAGACAGGATCGGGCTAGGCCAGCCCCAGCATTTT
CASRDRIGLGQPQHF
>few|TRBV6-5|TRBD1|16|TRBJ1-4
TGTGCCAGCAGTTGGCAATACACCGACAGGGTTGAAAAACTGTTTTTT
CASSWQYTDRVEKLFF
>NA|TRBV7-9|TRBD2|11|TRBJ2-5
TGTGCCAGCAGCAACAGCGGGGGGCCTAACTTC
CASSNSGGPNF
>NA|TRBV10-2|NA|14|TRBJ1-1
TGCGCCAGTAGACCAATCGGACAGAACACTGAAGCTTTCTTT
CASRPIGQNTEAFF
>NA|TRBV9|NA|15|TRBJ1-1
TGTGCCAGCAGCGTAGTATCCGGGGGTGACACTGAAGCTTTCTTT
CASSVVSGGDTEAFF
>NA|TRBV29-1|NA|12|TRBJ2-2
TGCAGCGGGGGAGAAAACTACGGGGAGCTGTTTTTT
CSGGENYGELFF
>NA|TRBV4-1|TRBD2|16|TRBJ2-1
TGCGCCAGCAGCCAAGCCCGGGGGGGGACCTACAATGAGCAGTTCTTC
CASSQARGGTYNEQFF
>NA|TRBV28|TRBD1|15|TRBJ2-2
TGTGCCAGCAGCACGCCGGGACAGGCCACCGGGGAGCTGTTTTTT
CASSTPGQATGELFF
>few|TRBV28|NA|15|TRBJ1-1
TGTGCCAGCCGATCCGGGACAATAGTGAACACTGAAGCTTTCTTT
CASRSGTIVNTEAFF
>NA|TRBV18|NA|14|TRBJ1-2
TGTGCCAGCTCACCGGCGGAAGTAAACTATGGCTACACCTTC
CASSPAEVNYGYTF
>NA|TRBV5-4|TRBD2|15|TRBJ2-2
TGTGCCAGCAGCTTCGGGGGGGGGCAGGCCGGGGAGCTGTTTTTT
CASSFGGGQAGELFF
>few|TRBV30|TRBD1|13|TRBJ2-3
TGTGCCTGGAAACGACAGGGGACAGATACGCAGTATTTT
CAWKRQGTDTQYF
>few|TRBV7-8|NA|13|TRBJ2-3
TGTGCCAGCAGCTTAGTTTTCGCAGATACGCAGTATTTT
CASSLVFADTQYF
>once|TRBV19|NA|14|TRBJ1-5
TGTGCCAGTAGTATACACGATAGTAATCAGCCCCAGCATTTT
CASSIHDSNQPQHF
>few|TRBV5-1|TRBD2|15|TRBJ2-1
TGCGCCAGCAGCTTCGCGGGGGTCGGCAACAATGAGCAGTTCTTC
CASSFAGVGNNEQFF
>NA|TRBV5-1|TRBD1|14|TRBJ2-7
TGCGCCAGCAGCCCTCCGGGACAGGGTGGTGAGCAGTACTTC
CASSPPGQGGEQYF
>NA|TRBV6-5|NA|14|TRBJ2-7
TGTGCCAGCAGCTACCAACAGCCAGCCTACGAGCAGTACTTC
CASSYQQPAYEQYF
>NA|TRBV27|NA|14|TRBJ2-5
TGTGCCAGCAGCCACAACGGCGGAGGAGAGACCCAGTACTTC
CASSHNGGGETQYF
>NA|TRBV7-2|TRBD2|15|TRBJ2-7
TGTGCCAGCAGCCGAATCGCTAGCGGGGGCTACGAGCAGTACTTC
CASSRIASGGYEQYF
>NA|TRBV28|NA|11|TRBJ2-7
TGTGCCACCTATTCCACCTACGAGCAGTACTTC
CATYSTYEQYF
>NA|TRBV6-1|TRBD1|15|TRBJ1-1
TGTGCCAGCAGTGTGACAGGGGGCGAGGACACTGAAGCTTTCTTT
CASSVTGGEDTEAFF
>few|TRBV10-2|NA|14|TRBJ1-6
TGCGCCAGCAGTCCGGGGAACTATAATTCACCCCTCCACTTT
CASSPGNYNSPLHF
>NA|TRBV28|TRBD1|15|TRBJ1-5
TGTGCCAGCAGTCCTCCCGACAGGGGCAATCAGCCCCAGCATTTT
CASSPPDRGNQPQHF
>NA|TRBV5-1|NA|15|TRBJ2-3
TGCGCCAGCAGCTTGGAAGGCAGGGTGTCCGATACGCAGTATTTT
CASSLEGRVSDTQYF
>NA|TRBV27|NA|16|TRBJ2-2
TGTGCCAGCAGTTTAAGGGGGGGGCTGAACACCGGGGAGCTGTTTTTT
CASSLRGGLNTGELFF
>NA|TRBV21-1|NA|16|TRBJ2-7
TGTGCCAGCAGCAAATTCGGGGGGGACACCTCCTACGAGCAGTACTTC
CASSKFGGDTSYEQYF
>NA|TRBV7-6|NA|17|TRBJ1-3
TGTGCCAGCAGCCCTCAAATACCAGGCCCCTCTGGAAACACCATATATTTT
CASSPQIPGPSGNTIYF
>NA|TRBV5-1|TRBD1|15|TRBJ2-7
TGCGCCAGCAGCGTAACCGGGACAGGAACCTACGAGCAGTACTTC
CASSVTGTGTYEQYF
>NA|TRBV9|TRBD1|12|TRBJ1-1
TGTGCCAGCAGCTTTACAGGGGCCGAAGCTTTCTTT
CASSFTGAEAFF
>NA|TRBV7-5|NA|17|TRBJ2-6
TGTGCCAGAAGCTTAGCGGTGGGGAGCTCTGGGGCCAACGTCCTGACTTTC
CARSLAVGSSGANVLTF
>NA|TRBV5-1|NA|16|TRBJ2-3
TGCGCCAGCAGCTTCAATGGGGGCCAAAGCACAGATACGCAGTATTTT
CASSFNGGQSTDTQYF
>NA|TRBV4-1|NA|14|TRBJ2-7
TGCGCCAGCAGCCAAGAAACCCAGTCGGGCGAGCAGTACTTC
CASSQETQSGEQYF
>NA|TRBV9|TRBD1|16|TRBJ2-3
TGTGCCAGCAGCGTAGAGGGACAGCCCCCCACAGATACGCAGTATTTT
CASSVEGQPPTDTQYF
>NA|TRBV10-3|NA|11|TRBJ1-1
TGTGCCATCAGTGACAGGCTTGAAGCTTTCTTT
CAISDRLEAFF
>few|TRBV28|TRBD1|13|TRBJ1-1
TGTGCCAGCAGTTCCCCTCAACAGGGGGGAGCTTTCTTT
CASSSPQQGGAFF
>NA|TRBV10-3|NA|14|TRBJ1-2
TGTGCCATCAGTGAGTCGAAACGGGAGAATGGCTACACCTTC
CAISESKRENGYTF
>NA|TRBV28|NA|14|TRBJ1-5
TGTGCCAGCAGGACCAAAGGTGGGGCCCCGGTTCTGCATTTT
CASRTKGGAPVLHF
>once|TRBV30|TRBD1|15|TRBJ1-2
TGTGCCTGGAGTCGAAGGACAGGGAGCCTCCCTGGCTACACCTTC
CAWSRRTGSLPGYTF
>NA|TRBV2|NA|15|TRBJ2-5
TGTGCCAGCAGTGACTCATCCGCGGGGCAAGAGACCCAGTACTTC
CASSDSSAGQETQYF
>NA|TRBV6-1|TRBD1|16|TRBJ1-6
TGTGCCAGCAGTGAAGCGCAGAGGGGGCGTCTATCACCCCTCCACTTT
CASSEAQRGRLSPLHF
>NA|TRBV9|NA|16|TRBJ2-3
TGTGCCAGCAGCGTAGGCCTGAGCCAGGATTTAGATACGCAGTATTTT
CASSVGLSQDLDTQYF
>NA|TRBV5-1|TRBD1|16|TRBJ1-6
TGCGCCAGCAGCTTGGATTTGACAGGGGATAATTCACCCCTCCACTTT
CASSLDLTGDNSPLHF
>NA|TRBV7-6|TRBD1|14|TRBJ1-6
TGTGCCAGCAGCTCCCGGGACAGGGGTTCACCCCTCCACTTT
CASSSRDRGSPLHF
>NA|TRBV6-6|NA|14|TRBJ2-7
TGTGCCAGCAGCGCAGAGGTCGGTTCCTACGAGCAGTACTTC
CASSAEVGSYEQYF
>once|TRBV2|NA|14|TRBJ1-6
TGTAGTATGAGGGGGAACTCCTATAATTCACCCCTCCACTTT
CSMRGNSYNSPLHF
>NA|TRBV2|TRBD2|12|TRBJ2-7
TGTGCCAGCAGTGGGGGAGGGCACGAGCAGTACTTC
CASSGGGHEQYF